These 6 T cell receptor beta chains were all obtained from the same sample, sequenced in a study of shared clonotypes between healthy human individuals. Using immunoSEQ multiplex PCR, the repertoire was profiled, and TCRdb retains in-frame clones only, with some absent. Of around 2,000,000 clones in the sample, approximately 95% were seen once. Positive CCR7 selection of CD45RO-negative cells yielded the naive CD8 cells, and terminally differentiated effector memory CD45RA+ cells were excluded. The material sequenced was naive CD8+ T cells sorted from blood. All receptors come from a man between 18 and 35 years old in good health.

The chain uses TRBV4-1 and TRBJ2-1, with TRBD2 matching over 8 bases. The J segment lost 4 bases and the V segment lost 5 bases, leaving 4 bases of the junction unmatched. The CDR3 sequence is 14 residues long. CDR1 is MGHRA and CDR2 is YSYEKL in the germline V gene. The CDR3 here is CASSKVAGYNEQFF. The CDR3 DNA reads TGCGCCAGCAGCAAGGTAGCGGGGTACAATGAGCAGTTCTTC.

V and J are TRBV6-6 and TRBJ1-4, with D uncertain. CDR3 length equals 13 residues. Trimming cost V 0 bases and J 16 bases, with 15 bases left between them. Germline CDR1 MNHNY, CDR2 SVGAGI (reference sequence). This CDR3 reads CASSYSRREEPFF. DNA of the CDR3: TGTGCCAGCAGTTACTCCCGACGTGAGGAACCGTTTTTT.

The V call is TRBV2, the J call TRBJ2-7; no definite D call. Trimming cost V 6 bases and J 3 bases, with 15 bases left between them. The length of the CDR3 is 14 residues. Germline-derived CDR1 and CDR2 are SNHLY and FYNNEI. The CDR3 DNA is TGTGCCAGCAGCCCTCGGACCAACTTCTACGAGCAGTACTTC. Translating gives CASSPRTNFYEQYF.

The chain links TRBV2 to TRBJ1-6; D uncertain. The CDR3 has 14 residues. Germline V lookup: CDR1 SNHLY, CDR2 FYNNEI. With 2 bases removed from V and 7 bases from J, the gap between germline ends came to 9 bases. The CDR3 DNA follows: TGTGCCAGCAGTGAAATCGGTCCCAATTCACCCCTCCACTTT. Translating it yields CASSEIGPNSPLHF. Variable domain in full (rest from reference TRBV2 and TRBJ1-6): EPEVTQTPSHQVTQMGQEVILRCVPISNHLYFYWYRQILGQKVEFLVSFYNNEISEKSEIFDDQFSVERPDGSNFTLKIRSTKLEDSAMYFCASSEIGPNSPLHFGNGTRLTVT.

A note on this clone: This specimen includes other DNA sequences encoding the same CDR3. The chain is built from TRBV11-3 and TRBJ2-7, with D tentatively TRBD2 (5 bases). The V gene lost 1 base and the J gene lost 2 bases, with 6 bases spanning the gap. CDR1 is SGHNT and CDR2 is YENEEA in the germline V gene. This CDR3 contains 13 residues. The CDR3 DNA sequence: TGTGCCAGCAGCTTAGGACTAACCTACGAGCAGTACTTC. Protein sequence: CASSLGLTYEQYF.

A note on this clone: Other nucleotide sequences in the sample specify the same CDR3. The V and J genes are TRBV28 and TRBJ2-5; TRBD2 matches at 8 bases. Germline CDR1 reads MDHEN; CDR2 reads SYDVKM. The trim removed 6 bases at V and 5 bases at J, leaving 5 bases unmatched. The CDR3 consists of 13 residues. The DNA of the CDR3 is TGTGCCAGCAGCCCGGGACTAGTGGAGACCCAGTACTTC. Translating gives CASSPGLVETQYF.